Listed here are 8 T cell receptor beta chains from one sample, sequenced in a study of T cells in Graves' hyperthyroidism and ophthalmopathy. TCR beta CDR3 region amplification was performed from RNA transcripts. HTBI primers were employed in a first-round RT-PCR of the TCR CDR3. TCRdb called the multiplex PCR reads again in MiXCR, with one record for every CDR3 protein. The table shows 500,000 to 600,000 distinct CDR3 sequences, with roughly 45% occurring only once. The sequenced sample was peripheral blood or thyroid tissue (not recorded which). All receptors derive from an adult woman with Graves' disease, either hyperthyroidism or ophthalmopathy (not recorded which).

V gene TRBV2 combines with J gene TRBJ1-1, with no clear D. V was trimmed by 6 bases and J by 1 base, leaving 9 bases between them. CDR3 size: 13 residues. Per the germline V gene, CDR1 is SNHLY and CDR2 is FYNNEI. CDR3 sequence (DNA): TGTGCCAGCAGCGTTGAACCGAACACTGAAGCTTTCTTT. Residues: CASSVEPNTEAFF.

In DNA form, the CDR3 reads TGTGCCAGCAGTGTACGACGCCAAGAGACCCAGTACTTC. Translation: CASSVRRQETQYF. The V call is TRBV2, the J call TRBJ2-5, with D hard to call. The V and J ends lost 4 bases and 1 base respectively, with 7 bases between them. CDR1 and CDR2 (germline): SNHLY, FYNNEI. There are 13 residues in the CDR3. Using reference TRBV2 and TRBJ2-5 for the parts outside the CDR3, the full variable domain is EPEVTQTPSHQVTQMGQEVILRCVPISNHLYFYWYRQILGQKVEFLVSFYNNEISEKSEIFDDQFSVERPDGSNFTLKIRSTKLEDSAMYFCASSVRRQETQYFGPGTRLLVL.

The chain combines TRBV12-3 or TRBV12-4 with TRBJ1-2, with D possibly TRBD1 on 5 matching bases. The CDR3 length is 15 residues. V lost 5 bases to trimming and J lost 7 bases, with 20 bases between them. The CDR3 nucleotides read TGTGCCAGCAGTCTGACAGTAGGGGCTTTCTTTGGCTACACCTTC. Translated, it gives CASSLTVGAFFGYTF.

CDR3 residues: CASSGYTGGKETQYF. For the CDR3, the DNA is TGCGCCAGCAGTGGATACACAGGGGGGAAAGAGACCCAGTACTTC. This chain connects TRBV10-2 to TRBJ2-5; 8 bases line up with TRBD1. Trimming at V came to 4 bases and at J to 3 bases, leaving 7 bases not matched to a gene. Germline lookup yields CDR1 WSHSY and CDR2 SAAADI. The CDR3 contains 15 residues.

The V gene is TRBV19, the J gene TRBJ1-1, with 8 bases lining up with TRBD1. Germline V CDR1 and CDR2: LNHDA, SQIVND (reference sequence). This CDR3 region has 15 residues. V was clipped by 1 base and J by 1 base; unmatched bases: 2. CDR3 DNA: TGTGCCAGTAGTATAGCCCAGGGGGCGAACACTGAAGCTTTCTTT. It yields the protein CASSIAQGANTEAFF.

This clonotype was observed a few times. The rearrangement links TRBV29-1 to TRBJ1-2; D is ambiguous. The germline V gene has CDR1 SQVTM and CDR2 ANQGSEA. Deletions cut 4 bases from V and 7 bases from J, with 7 bases between. This CDR3 spans 10 amino acids. The CDR3 protein is CSVGNGGYTF. CDR3 bases: TGCAGCGTTGGCAACGGTGGCTACACCTTC. Combining the CDR3 with reference TRBV29-1 and TRBJ1-2 gives the whole variable domain SAVISQKPSRDICQRGTSLTIQCQVDSQVTMMFWYRQQPGQSLTLIATANQGSEATYESGFVIDKFPISRPNLTFSTLTVSNMSPEDSSIYLCSVGNGGYTFGSGTRLTVV.

The chain has TRBV7-9 and TRBJ2-5; 7 bases line up with TRBD1. The CDR3 extends over 14 amino acids. V lost 5 bases, J lost 5 bases, and 8 bases stayed unmatched. In germline, CDR1 is SEHNR, CDR2 FQNEAQ (reference sequence). CDR3 sequence: CASSPGQGDETQYF. In DNA form, the CDR3 reads TGTGCCAGCAGCCCTGGGCAGGGGGATGAGACCCAGTACTTC. The full variable domain, completed using reference TRBV7-9 and TRBJ2-5, is DTGVSQNPRHKITKRGQNVTFRCDPISEHNRLYWYRQTLGQGPEFLTYFQNEAQLEKSRLLSDRFSAERPKGSFSTLEIQRTEQGDSAMYLCASSPGQGDETQYFGPGTRLLVL.

The rearrangement links TRBV9 to TRBJ1-2; no definite D call. In germline, CDR1 is SGDLS, CDR2 YYNGEE. The CDR3 is 13 residues long. V was cut by 0 bases and J by 4 bases, with 7 bases left in between. In DNA, the CDR3 is TGTGCCAGCAGCGTAGTCTCAGCCTATGGCTACACCTTC. Its protein is CASSVVSAYGYTF.